This T cell receptor (beta chain) appears in the sequencing data of a study of T cell responses to AZD1222 COVID-19 vaccine. As for this clone: Its cognate antigen is unknown.

Germline V lookup: CDR1 MDHEN, CDR2 SYDVKM. The CDR3 loop spans 14 amino acids. After removal of 3 bases from V and 2 bases from J, the junction contained 3 bases not matched to a gene. Study-wide points: Seropositive status at baseline applied to only five or six AZD1222 recipients. Scientists sampled the repertoires only once the peak T cell response had passed. Of spike-specific TCRs, nearly half reportedly target regions left unmutated in variants.

Data came from immunoSEQ multiplex PCR; TCRdb stores just in-frame clones and leaves some out. The table records roughly 140,000 clones, more than 70% of them present only once. The sequencing used peripheral blood, collected on day 0 of MenACWY control vaccination. The sequence was collected from an adult in good health. V gene TRBV28 combines with J gene TRBJ2-7, with 8 bases lining up with TRBD1. CDR3 DNA: TGTGCCAGCAGTTTGGACAGGGTGGCCTACGAGCAGTACTTC. Its protein product is CASSLDRVAYEQYF.